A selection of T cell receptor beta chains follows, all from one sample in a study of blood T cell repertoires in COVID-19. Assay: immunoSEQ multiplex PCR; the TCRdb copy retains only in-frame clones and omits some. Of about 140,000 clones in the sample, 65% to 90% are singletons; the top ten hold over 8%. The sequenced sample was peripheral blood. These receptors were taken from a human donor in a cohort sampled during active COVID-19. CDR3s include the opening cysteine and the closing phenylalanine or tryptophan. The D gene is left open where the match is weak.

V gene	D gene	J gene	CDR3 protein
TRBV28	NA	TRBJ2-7	CASSLGGELSYEQYF
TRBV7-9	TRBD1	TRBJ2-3	CASTPWVDRNTDTQYF
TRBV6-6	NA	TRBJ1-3	CASSTDSTSGNTIYF
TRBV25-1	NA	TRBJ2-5	CASSESPGPDQETQYF
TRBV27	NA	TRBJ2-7	CASSYRGPSYEQYF
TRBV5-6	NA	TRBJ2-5	CASRSTQGTQTQYF
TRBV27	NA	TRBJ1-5	CASSPDSAMPQHF
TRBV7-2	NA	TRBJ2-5	CASSLGRVFLEETQYF
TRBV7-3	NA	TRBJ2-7	CASSLTKGEGYEQYF
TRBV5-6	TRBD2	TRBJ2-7	CASRRLARMYEQYF
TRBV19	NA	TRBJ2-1	CASSIAKDRVDNEQFF
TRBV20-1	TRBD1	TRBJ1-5	CSASETGGNQPQHF
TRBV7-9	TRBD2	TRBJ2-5	CASSSTSGSETQYF
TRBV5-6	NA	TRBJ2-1	CASSLAGRRAYNEQFF
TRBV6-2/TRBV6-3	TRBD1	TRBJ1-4	CASSYLDRANEKLFF
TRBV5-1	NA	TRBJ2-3	CASSLTPGDTQYF
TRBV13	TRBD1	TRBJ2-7	CASSQGQGLVEQYF
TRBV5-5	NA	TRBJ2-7	CASSWIAGTTYPPYEQYF
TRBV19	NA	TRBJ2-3	CASSPNRVAQYF
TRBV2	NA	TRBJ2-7	CASSAPYEQYF
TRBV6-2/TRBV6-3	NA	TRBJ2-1	CASSYGGTTYGDEQFF
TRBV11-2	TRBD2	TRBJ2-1	CASSLGTSGSRKLINEQFF
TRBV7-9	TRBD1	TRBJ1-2	CASSPDRGALYGYTF
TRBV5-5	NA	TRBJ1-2	CASSLGIYGYTF
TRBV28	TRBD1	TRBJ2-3	CASRNGQGAAGQYF
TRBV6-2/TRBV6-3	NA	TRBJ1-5	CASSYATVNQPQHF
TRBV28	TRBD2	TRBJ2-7	CASSPLAGVNEQYF
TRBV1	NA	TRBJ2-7	CTSSQPPGGGRLWSYEQYF
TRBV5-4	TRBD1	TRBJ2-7	CASRTTGMAREQYF
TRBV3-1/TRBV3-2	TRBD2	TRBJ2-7	CASSHGLAGATYEQYF
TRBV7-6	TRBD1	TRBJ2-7	CASSHGGQGSYEQYF
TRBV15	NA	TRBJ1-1	CATSPRTGTEAFF
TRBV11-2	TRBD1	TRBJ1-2	CASSLANRGDGYTF
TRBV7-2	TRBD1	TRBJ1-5	CASSPGQGGQPQHF
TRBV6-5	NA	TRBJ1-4	CASSYTGMGMEKLFF
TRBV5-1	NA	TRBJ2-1	CASSLRAGSYNEQFF
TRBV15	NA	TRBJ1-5	CATSREWISGESGPQHF
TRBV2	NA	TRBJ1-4	CASSRLSSNEKLFF
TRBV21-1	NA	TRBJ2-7	CASSNGLVREQYF
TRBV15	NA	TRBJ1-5	CATSREGRGINQPQHF
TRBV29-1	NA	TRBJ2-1	CSGLRVYNEQFF